The T cell receptor (beta chain) under discussion was sequenced for a study of CD8 T cells in ankylosing spondylitis. The germline V gene has CDR1 MNHEY and CDR2 SMNVEV (reference sequence). V lost 6 bases to trimming and J lost 0 bases, with 11 bases between them. The CDR3 extends over 14 amino acids. General study points: A motif of 7 to 9 highly homologous TCR beta variants was seen as apparently characteristic of ankylosing spondylitis blood. Clones linked with disease were CD8+ and fairly uncommon in the peripheral blood.

5'-RACE, quantitative and with molecular barcodes, yielded the TCR beta libraries. TCRdb itself ran the 5' RACE reads through MiXCR, one entry per CDR3 protein. The table has approximately 500,000 distinct CDR3 sequences, 10% to 15% seen once. To note about this clonotype: The antigen remains unidentified.

This clonotype was obtained from a male donor with ankylosing spondylitis. Sequences were obtained from blood, either unsorted or a sorted T cell fraction (not recorded which). The chain uses TRBV27 and TRBJ1-1; D is uncertain. This CDR3 is CASRPGQLNTEAFF. CDR3 coding DNA: TGTGCCAGCAGACCGGGTCAGCTGAACACTGAAGCTTTCTTT.